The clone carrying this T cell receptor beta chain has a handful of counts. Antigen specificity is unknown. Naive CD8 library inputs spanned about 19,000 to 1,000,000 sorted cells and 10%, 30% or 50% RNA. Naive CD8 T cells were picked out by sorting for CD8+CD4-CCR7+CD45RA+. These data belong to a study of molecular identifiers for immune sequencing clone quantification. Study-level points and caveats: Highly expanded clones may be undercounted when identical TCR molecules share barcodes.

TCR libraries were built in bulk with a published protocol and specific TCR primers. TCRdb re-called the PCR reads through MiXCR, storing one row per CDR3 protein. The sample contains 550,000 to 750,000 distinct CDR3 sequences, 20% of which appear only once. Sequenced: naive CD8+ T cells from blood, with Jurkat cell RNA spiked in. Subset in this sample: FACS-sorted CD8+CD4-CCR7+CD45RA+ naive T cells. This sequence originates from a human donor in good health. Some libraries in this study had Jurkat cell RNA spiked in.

For the CDR3, the DNA is TGTGCCAGTAGTATGTATGAAGCTTTCTTT. Translated, it gives CASSMYEAFF. The V and J genes are TRBV19 and TRBJ1-1; D unclear. The CDR3 totals 10 residues. The V end was cut by 3 bases, the J end by 7 bases, with 3 bases between. From germline, CDR1 is LNHDA and CDR2 SQIVND (reference sequence).